The sequence of this T cell receptor (beta chain) was determined in a study of blood T cell repertoires in COVID-19. Study-level information: The United States, Italy and Spain supplied acute and convalescent COVID-19 samples. T cells, B-cell-depleted T cells, or PBMCs supplied cDNA or gDNA.

In the original analysis: How many nucleated cells were present was estimated from reference gene primer amplification. Only in-frame clones appear in the TCRdb table, and some are missing; sequencing was by immunoSEQ multiplex PCR. V, J and clone size derive from that table, while D and trimming were established from the DNA sequence. The sample shows about 45,000 clones, about nine tenths of them seen only once. The V and J ends lost 3 bases and 1 base respectively, with 4 bases between them. The length of the CDR3 is 13 residues. This clone has just one count. The sequence derives from a human donor in a cohort sampled during active COVID-19. Material: peripheral blood. The V and J genes are TRBV12-3 or TRBV12-4 and TRBJ2-4; D not certain. The CDR3 is CASSFRAKNIQYF. The CDR3, as DNA: TGTGCCAGCAGTTTCCGGGCCAAAAACATTCAGTACTTC.